This T cell receptor (beta chain) was identified in a study of neoadjuvant anti-PD-1 for oral cavity cancer. On the study more broadly: Non-progressing patients received a fourth nivolumab dose near day 43, then surgery on days 50-56.

The germline V gene has CDR1 MNHEY and CDR2 SVGAGI. The CDR3 loop spans 13 amino acids. V shed 10 bases and J shed 3 bases, with 16 bases lying between them. Most PBMC samples had approximately 470 ng input DNA in six replicates. Produced via immunoSEQ multiplex PCR; TCRdb's table is partial and in-frame only. Here the sample spans about 14,000 clones, approximately 75% being singletons. Time point noted: after neoadjuvant nivolumab, at surgical resection. Patients had HPV-negative, locally advanced oral cavity squamous cell carcinoma. The receptor was isolated from a person aged 40 to 85 with oral cavity squamous cell carcinoma. Material: PBMCs, obtained after nivolumab (anti-PD-1) treatment. The chain uses TRBV6-5 and TRBJ2-7; weak D call: TRBD1 (6 bases). CDR3 residues: CATMIGTNYEQYF. The CDR3 coding sequence is TGTGCCACCATGATCGGGACAAACTACGAGCAGTACTTC.